This TCR beta chain came from a study of CXCR3-negative and CXCR3-positive naive CD8 T cells. UMI labels and 5' RACE were used to prepare the TRB cDNA libraries. With the 5' RACE reads reprocessed, TCRdb shows one record per CDR3 protein and no DNA. The sample shows 100,000 to 150,000 distinct CDR3 sequences, and less than 0.3% sits with its ten largest clones. The germline gives CDR1 MGHRA, CDR2 YSYEKL. This CDR3 has 14 residues. The V gene is TRBV4-1, the J gene TRBJ1-1; TCRdb designates TRBD1, a call that cannot be tested without DNA. Material for sequencing was naive CXCR3- CD8+ T cells from blood. The sample's subset: CD45RO-CCR7+CD27+CD95- naive CD8+ T cells lacking CXCR3 (TNR3-). This TCR was sampled from a human donor in good health. Some clones in this sample may be carry-over from other donors' samples. The CDR3 reads CASSPDRQDTEAFF.